This TCR beta chain was captured in a study of persistence of HIV-infected CD4 T cells. The libraries were made with immunoSEQ version 4 in survey mode. Each sample used up to 1 ug genomic DNA diluted to about 10 ng/uL. Assay used: immunoSEQ multiplex PCR; TCRdb lists only in-frame clones, some missing. In the table there are over 60,000 clones, about 69% of which are singletons. Germline V gene data show CDR1 as SGDLS and CDR2 as YYNGEE. This CDR3 contains 18 residues. Losses at the gene ends were 4 bases for V and 9 bases for J; bases not matched to a gene: 20. An overlapping HIV-1 Gag peptide pool stimulated these cells at about 0.94 ug/peptide/mL. Memory cells lacking CD40L and CD69 with high CD45RO were sorted. CD8+ T cells were removed from PBMCs prior to stimulation. Turning to this clone: Its antigen is unknown.

The TCR originated in an adult man with HIV who was CMV-seropositive. Source: CD4+ T cells sorted from PBMCs after roughly 18-hour stimulation, taken from a patient who received antiretroviral therapy. This chain joins TRBV9 and TRBJ2-3; 10 positions agree with TRBD2. The CDR3 nucleotides read TGTGCCAGCAGCACGAGCGGAGCTAGCGGGGGCCTAGTCGGAACGCAGTATTTT. Protein sequence: CASSTSGASGGLVGTQYF.